One and the same sample provided the 23 T cell receptor beta chains below, sequenced in a study of T cells in Graves' hyperthyroidism and ophthalmopathy. There were TCR beta CDR3 regions amplified from RNA transcripts. HTBI primers were employed in a first-round RT-PCR of the TCR CDR3. TCRdb processed the multiplex PCR reads anew with MiXCR; each CDR3 protein has one entry. The sample lists 400,000 to 550,000 distinct CDR3 sequences, 24% occurring once. The sequenced material came from blood. The receptors come from a woman in her twenties or thirties with Graves' ophthalmopathy.

The chain carries TRBV28 and TRBJ1-5; D remains ambiguous. The germline CDR1 and CDR2 sequences are MDHEN and SYDVKM. There are 14 residues in the CDR3. Between the trimmed V and J ends, which lost 2 bases and 7 bases, there was a span of 12 bases. The CDR3, as DNA: TGTGCCAGCAGTTTAGCGGGGTCTAGACAGCCCCAGCATTTT. This codes for CASSLAGSRQPQHF. Filled out from reference TRBV28 and TRBJ1-5, the complete variable domain reads DVKVTQSSRYLVKRTGEKVFLECVQDMDHENMFWYRQDPGLGLRLIYFSYDVKMKEKGDIPEGYSVSREKKERFSLILESASTNQTSMYLCASSLAGSRQPQHFGDGTRLSIL.

This clonotype was counted ten times or more. This chain connects TRBV6-2 or TRBV6-3 to TRBJ2-4; D ambiguous. V was clipped by 5 bases and J by 0 bases, with 14 bases between them. Germline lookup yields CDR1 MNHEY and CDR2 SVGEGT. The CDR3 spans 16 residues. CDR3 region: CASSPRALLAKNIQYF. Here the CDR3 DNA reads TGTGCCAGCAGTCCCCGGGCGCTACTAGCCAAAAACATTCAGTACTTC.

At least ten counts were recorded for this clonotype. This chain links TRBV11-1 with TRBJ2-2; D is unclear. This CDR3 comprises 15 residues. The germline V gene encodes CDR1 SGHAT and CDR2 FQDESV (reference sequence). V lost 1 base and J 0 bases, leaving 6 bases between the germline ends. The DNA for the CDR3 is TGTGCCAGCAGCTTAGAAGCAGCGAACACCGGGGAGCTGTTTTTT. Protein sequence: CASSLEAANTGELFF.

This clonotype was recorded a few times. This CDR3 is CASRAGTHEYSNQPQHF. The CDR3 DNA is TGTGCCAGCAGGGCCGGGACGCATGAATATAGCAATCAGCCCCAGCATTTT. The chain joins TRBV28 to TRBJ1-5; a weak D match, TRBD1 (5 bases). The CDR3 consists of 17 residues. Trimming removed 6 bases from V and 0 bases from J, with 18 bases in between. Germline V gene sequence: CDR1 MDHEN, CDR2 SYDVKM.

This clonotype was seen ten or more times. V gene TRBV18 combines with J gene TRBJ2-7; D gene uncertain. V shed 3 bases and J shed 3 bases, with 12 bases lying between them. This CDR3 has 14 amino acids. Germline assignment: CDR1 KGHSH and CDR2 LQKENI. The CDR3 region is CASSPGSQNYEQYF. The DNA for the CDR3 is TGTGCCAGCTCACCGGGGTCACAGAACTACGAGCAGTACTTC.

This clonotype appeared many times. The chain recombines TRBV28 with TRBJ2-4; TRBD1 matches at 8 bases. The CDR3 sequence is 13 residues long. With V trimmed by 4 bases and J by 8 bases, 4 bases remained unmatched. Germline V gives CDR1 MDHEN, CDR2 SYDVKM. The CDR3 sequence is CASSSLGQDIQYF. In DNA, the CDR3 is TGTGCCAGCAGTTCCTTGGGACAGGACATTCAGTACTTC. The variable domain in full, with the rest retrieved from reference TRBV28 and TRBJ2-4, is DVKVTQSSRYLVKRTGEKVFLECVQDMDHENMFWYRQDPGLGLRLIYFSYDVKMKEKGDIPEGYSVSREKKERFSLILESASTNQTSMYLCASSSLGQDIQYFGAGTRLSVL.

This clonotype was counted between two and nine times. This sequence joins TRBV6-1 and TRBJ2-6, with D possibly TRBD2 on 6 matching bases. Trimming stripped 5 bases from V and 0 bases from J, with 17 bases between. Germline CDR1 and CDR2: MNHNS and SASEGT. The CDR3 has 18 amino acids. This chain's CDR3 is CASSRKPGLSSGANVLTF. CDR3 in DNA: TGTGCCAGCAGTAGAAAACCGGGACTCAGCTCTGGGGCCAACGTCCTGACTTTC.

The J gene is TRBJ1-2, the V gene TRBV12-3 or TRBV12-4; 10 nucleotides line up with TRBD1. This CDR3 is 15 amino acids long. V was clipped by 5 bases and J by 5 bases; unmatched bases: 8. The CDR3 DNA follows: TGTGCCAGCAGTACAGACAGGGGGCCTGGGTATGGCTACACCTTC. Its translation is CASSTDRGPGYGYTF.

This clonotype was counted many times. This chain links TRBV11-2 with TRBJ1-1; D remains ambiguous. The V end lost 3 bases, the J end lost 1 base, and 9 bases lay between the germline ends. Germline V CDR1 and CDR2: SGHAT, FQNNGV. The CDR3 is 14 amino acids. This CDR3 is CASSLTDSNTEAFF. CDR3 DNA sequence: TGTGCCAGCAGCTTGACGGATTCGAACACTGAAGCTTTCTTT.

This clonotype has just a few counts. The chain carries TRBV5-1 and TRBJ2-5; 10 nucleotides line up with TRBD2. The germline V gene encodes CDR1 SGHRS and CDR2 YFSETQ. The CDR3 extends over 16 amino acids. V gave up 4 bases and J gave up 4 bases; unmatched junction bases: 10. CDR3 region: CASSPYPSGGGETQYF. CDR3 bases: TGCGCCAGCAGCCCCTATCCTAGCGGGGGCGGAGAGACCCAGTACTTC.

This clonotype occurred many times. V is TRBV27 and J is TRBJ2-5; D is undetermined. The CDR3 length is 14 residues. Germline CDR1 reads MNHEY; CDR2 reads SMNVEV (reference sequence). Trimming shortened V by 2 bases and J by 4 bases, and 11 bases separated the two germline ends. CDR3 residues: CASSLKLRIETQYF. Written as DNA, the CDR3 is TGTGCCAGCAGTTTAAAGCTAAGGATAGAGACCCAGTACTTC.

This clonotype was detected ten times or more. The chain uses TRBV19 and TRBJ1-2, with D perhaps matching TRBD1 (6 bases). The germline V and J ends were trimmed by 3 bases and 4 bases, with 12 bases remaining between them. The germline V gene has CDR1 LNHDA and CDR2 SQIVND (reference sequence). This CDR3 is 14 amino acids long. The CDR3 loop reads CASSIPRGFYGYTF. CDR3 bases: TGTGCCAGTAGTATCCCCAGGGGATTCTATGGCTACACCTTC.

The chain employs TRBV28 and TRBJ1-1; 8 positions match TRBD1. CDR1 and CDR2 from the germline V gene are MDHEN and SYDVKM. The CDR3 contains 16 residues. V shed 6 bases and J 0 bases; nucleotides not matched to a gene: 9. Here the CDR3 DNA reads TGTGCCAGCAGCCTCGCGGACAGGGCAATGAACACTGAAGCTTTCTTT. Translated, it gives CASSLADRAMNTEAFF.

The chain is built from TRBV6-5 and TRBJ1-2; no definite D call. Trimming cost V 2 bases and J 6 bases, with 16 bases left between them. The CDR3 contains 15 residues. The germline V gene encodes CDR1 MNHEY and CDR2 SVGAGI. CDR3 bases: TGTGCCAGCAGTTACGAGGGTATTATAGGTAATGGCTACACCTTC. Translated: CASSYEGIIGNGYTF.

In its sample, this clonotype was seen a few times. The J gene is TRBJ2-3, the V gene TRBV11-1; 11 bases map to TRBD2. This CDR3 region has 16 residues. Germline V gives CDR1 SGHAT, CDR2 FQDESV (reference sequence). Trimming cost V 4 bases and J 1 base; bases outside gene matches: 4. CDR3: CASSSMTSGGTDTQYF. Here the CDR3 DNA reads TGTGCCAGCAGCTCGATGACTAGCGGGGGCACAGATACGCAGTATTTT.

The rearrangement joins TRBV7-2 to TRBJ1-2; 7 bases line up with TRBD1. The CDR3 runs 13 residues. Germline lookup yields CDR1 SGHTA and CDR2 FQGNSA. V was pared by 10 bases and J by 4 bases, with 9 bases of the junction left unmatched. CDR3 sequence: CAIATGMGYGYTF. Here the CDR3 DNA reads TGTGCCATCGCGACAGGGATGGGCTATGGCTACACCTTC.

The sample holds many counts of this clonotype. The gene calls are TRBV6-2 or TRBV6-3 and TRBJ2-5, with TRBD1 identical over 7 bases. The CDR3 contains 14 residues. V trimming: 7 bases; J trimming: 1 base; junction bases outside the gene matches: 6. Germline V gives CDR1 MNHEY, CDR2 SVGEGT. CDR3 DNA: TGTGCCAGCAATCCCGGGACAGCCCAAGAGACCCAGTACTTC. It translates to CASNPGTAQETQYF.

This clonotype was seen repeatedly, ten times or more. The chain links TRBV20-1 to TRBJ2-5, with 9 nucleotides matching TRBD2. The CDR3 is 14 amino acids. Germline loops: CDR1 DFQATT, CDR2 SNEGSKA (reference sequence). The trim removed 6 bases at V and 5 bases at J, leaving 10 bases unmatched. For the CDR3, the DNA is TGCAGTGCGGATGACTCCGGGACTAGCGAGACCCAGTACTTC. Translated, it gives CSADDSGTSETQYF.

This clonotype was recorded at least ten times. This chain uses TRBV7-2 with TRBJ1-3; the D is unclear. V was trimmed by 5 bases and J by 4 bases, leaving 9 bases between them. This CDR3 contains 13 residues. Germline V gives CDR1 SGHTA, CDR2 FQGNSA. For the CDR3, the DNA is TGTGCCAGCAGCCCCTTAGGAGGAAACACCATATATTTT. Protein sequence: CASSPLGGNTIYF.

This clonotype showed up many times. V and J are TRBV5-1 and TRBJ2-5; D might be TRBD1 (6 bases). Germline values: CDR1 SGHRS, CDR2 YFSETQ. The ends were cut back, 4 bases at V and 1 base at J, with 11 bases in the middle. This CDR3 is 14 amino acids long. The CDR3 spells CASSKKDSQETQYF. The CDR3 DNA is TGCGCCAGCAGCAAAAAGGACAGCCAAGAGACCCAGTACTTC.

This clonotype came up many times. The chain joins TRBV2 to TRBJ1-2; TRBD1 matches 11 bases. V gave up 5 bases and J gave up 8 bases; unmatched junction bases: 7. CDR1 and CDR2 from the germline V gene are SNHLY and FYNNEI. This CDR3 region has 14 residues. The CDR3 protein is CASSSWTGGVGYTF. The CDR3 coding sequence is TGTGCCAGCAGTTCTTGGACAGGGGGCGTCGGCTACACCTTC.

This clonotype was seen ten or more times. V and J are TRBV5-1 and TRBJ1-2; D ambiguous. The CDR3 covers 13 residues. V was trimmed by 0 bases and J by 8 bases, leaving 11 bases between them. Germline V gene sequence: CDR1 SGHRS, CDR2 YFSETQ. As DNA, the CDR3 is TGCGCCAGCAGCTTGGAAACAGCCCAAGGCTACACCTTC. This encodes CASSLETAQGYTF.

In its sample, this clonotype was seen many times. It may be a read error: a sequence one base away is much more abundant. It is unclear where the CDR3 begins or ends on the DNA, so no DNA is shown, and the CDR3 is as TCRdb lists it. V is TRBV2 and J is TRBJ1-1; the tabulated D call, TRBD1, remains unverified against the DNA. With termini counted, the CDR3 has 14 amino acids. Germline V gene lookup returns CDR1 SNHLY and CDR2 FYNNEI. This CDR3 reads CASRVGQGNTEALF.